The T cell receptor beta chain described here comes from a study of T-cell memory formation after mild COVID-19. The study's findings and limits: CD8+ contracting clones occupied EMRA, while CD4+ ones occupied mainly CM and EM. The finding that pre-infection memory included some responding clones suggested that cross-reactive memory joined.

Concerning this clonotype: As yet, its antigen is unknown.

There are 13 residues in the CDR3. Deletions cut 8 bases from V and 6 bases from J, with 16 bases between. Using its own MiXCR run on the 5' RACE reads, TCRdb lists one record per CDR3 protein. There are about 440,000 distinct CDR3 sequences in the sample; about 19% occur only once, and approximately 8.4% lies in the top ten. The gene calls are TRBV12-3 or TRBV12-4 and TRBJ1-2; D may be TRBD1 (6 bases). The TCR comes from an adult woman who had mild COVID-19 (a few samples of this study predate the infection). Cell type and time point are not known. The sample was PBMCs or a T cell subset sorted from them (not recorded which). CDR3 coding DNA: TGTGCCAGCCTACAGGGCGTAGGGAATGGCTACACCTTC. Translated, it gives CASLQGVGNGYTF.